One and the same sample provided the 23 T cell receptor beta chains below, sequenced in a study of PD-1 blockade in classical Hodgkin lymphoma. Profiled with immunoSEQ multiplex PCR; TCRdb holds only in-frame clones, not every one. The repertoire holds tens of thousands of clones, with about four fifths as singletons. Patients all relapsed after autologous stem cell transplantation, and there was variation in brentuximab vedotin exposure. The material sequenced was peripheral blood mononuclear cells (PBMCs), taken before the second cycle of nivolumab. Receptors were obtained from a human donor with classical Hodgkin lymphoma.

The chain is built from TRBV27 and TRBJ1-1; 8 nucleotides align to TRBD1. Germline V lookup: CDR1 MNHEY, CDR2 SMNVEV (reference sequence). This CDR3 comprises 15 residues. The V gene end was trimmed by 6 bases and the J gene end by 0 bases; junction bases not matched to a gene: 6. DNA for the CDR3: TGTGCCAGCAGACGTCAGGGGGCCTTGAACACTGAAGCTTTCTTT. Translated, it gives CASRRQGALNTEAFF.

The chain links TRBV4-1 to TRBJ2-1; 9 bases map to TRBD2. J lost 0 bases, V lost 5 bases, and 5 bases had no gene match. Germline V lookup: CDR1 MGHRA, CDR2 YSYEKL. This CDR3 spans 16 amino acids. The chain's CDR3 is CASSDRGGDSYNEQFF. The DNA of the CDR3 is TGCGCCAGCAGCGACCGCGGGGGGGACTCCTACAATGAGCAGTTCTTC.

This rearrangement joins TRBV2 to TRBJ1-5, with 8 bases fitting TRBD1. The V segment lost 7 bases and the J segment 6 bases; nucleotides outside the gene matches: 5. The CDR3 has 13 residues. Germline lookup yields CDR1 SNHLY and CDR2 FYNNEI. The CDR3 DNA reads TGTGCCAGCACAGGGGGCTACGGTCAGCCCCAGCATTTT. Translation gives CASTGGYGQPQHF.

The genes are TRBV4-2 and TRBJ1-5, with D maybe TRBD1 (5 bases). The CDR3 extends over 17 amino acids. The V and J ends lost 0 bases and 6 bases respectively, with 18 bases between them. The germline CDR1 and CDR2 sequences are LGHNA and YNFKEQ. The DNA of the CDR3 is TGTGCCAGCAGCCAAGACCATGGACAAGGTGCGAGTCAGCCCCAGCATTTT. It is translated as CASSQDHGQGASQPQHF.

This clone came up once. The chain combines TRBV7-9 with TRBJ2-5; the match to TRBD1 covers 8 bases. This CDR3 has 15 amino acids. Germline V gene sequence: CDR1 SEHNR, CDR2 FQNEAQ (reference sequence). J was trimmed by 3 bases and V by 5 bases; bases with no gene match: 8. Written as DNA, the CDR3 is TGTGCCAGCAGCCGAGCCGACAGGGGTAAAGAGACCCAGTACTTC. It codes for CASSRADRGKETQYF.

The rearrangement links TRBV5-4 to TRBJ2-2, with unresolved D. Looked up from germline, CDR1 is SGHNT and CDR2 is YYREEE (reference sequence). The CDR3 extends over 12 amino acids. V dropped 4 bases and J dropped 5 bases, with 6 bases sitting between them. CDR3 nucleotide sequence: TGTGCCAGCAGCATCGTTACCGGGGAGCTGTTTTTT. It is translated as CASSIVTGELFF.

This sequence joins TRBV10-1 and TRBJ2-7; 8 bases fit TRBD2. The CDR3 sequence is 19 residues long. The germline V gene encodes CDR1 WNHNN and CDR2 SYGVQD (reference sequence). The J segment lost 2 bases and the V segment lost 0 bases, leaving 15 bases of the junction unmatched. The CDR3 is CASSESALAGLRPTYEQYF. The CDR3 DNA follows: TGCGCCAGCAGTGAGTCCGCTCTAGCGGGCCTCCGACCGACCTACGAGCAGTACTTC.

The chain links TRBV5-1 to TRBJ1-2, with 9 bases matching TRBD1. Germline lookup yields CDR1 SGHRS and CDR2 YFSETQ. J was trimmed by 2 bases and V by 4 bases; bases with no gene match: 9. The CDR3 extends over 16 amino acids. Written as DNA, the CDR3 is TGCGCCAGCAGCCGGATCACAGGGGGCGCGAACTATGGCTACACCTTC. It is translated as CASSRITGGANYGYTF. Supplemented by reference TRBV5-1 and TRBJ1-2, the full variable domain reads KAGVTQTPRYLIKTRGQQVTLSCSPISGHRSVSWYQQTPGQGLQFLFEYFSETQRNKGNFPGRFSGRQFSNSRSEMNVSTLELGDSALYLCASSRITGGANYGYTFGSGTRLTVV.

The chain recombines TRBV13 with TRBJ2-3; TRBD2 aligns across 10 bases. Trimming at V came to 4 bases and at J to 3 bases, leaving 16 bases not matched to a gene. There are 19 residues in the CDR3. Germline V lookup: CDR1 PRHDT, CDR2 FYEKMQ (reference sequence). This CDR3 reads CASSSPMRLAGDGTDTQYF. Written as DNA, the CDR3 is TGTGCCAGCAGCTCCCCCATGCGGCTAGCGGGAGACGGGACAGATACGCAGTATTTT. Full variable domain (remainder filled in from reference TRBV13 and TRBJ2-3): AAGVIQSPRHLIKEKRETATLKCYPIPRHDTVYWYQQGPGQDPQFLISFYEKMQSDKGSIPDRFSAQQFSDYHSELNMSSLELGDSALYFCASSSPMRLAGDGTDTQYFGPGTRLTVL.

The V call is TRBV28, the J call TRBJ2-5; 8 nucleotides align to TRBD1. From germline, CDR1 is MDHEN and CDR2 SYDVKM. V was pared by 4 bases and J by 0 bases, with 4 bases of the junction left unmatched. The CDR3 runs to 15 residues. The CDR3 DNA reads TGTGCCAGCAGTTACGACAGGGGTTACCAAGAGACCCAGTACTTC. Amino acid sequence: CASSYDRGYQETQYF.

The rearrangement joins TRBV6-4 to TRBJ1-1, with D maybe TRBD1 (6 bases). This CDR3 has 18 amino acids. Trimming left V 5 bases short and J 1 base short, with 23 bases between. The germline CDR1 and CDR2 sequences are MRHNA and SNTAGT. The CDR3 loop reads CASSKEVLAGHSNTEAFF. The DNA for the CDR3 is TGTGCCAGCAGTAAGGAGGTGCTAGCGGGACATTCGAACACTGAAGCTTTCTTT.

The chain is built from TRBV6-1 and TRBJ1-3, with D hard to call. Germline V CDR1 and CDR2: MNHNS, SASEGT. The CDR3 spans 12 residues. Between the trimmed V and J ends, which lost 6 bases and 8 bases, there was a span of 11 bases. Here the CDR3 reads CASRWVGDTIYF. The CDR3 DNA reads as TGTGCCAGCAGATGGGTCGGGGACACCATATATTTT.

This clone showed up just a few times. The chain links TRBV27 to TRBJ2-1; a possible D gene is TRBD2 (6 bases). Per germline, CDR1 MNHEY and CDR2 SMNVEV (reference sequence). The CDR3 is 11 residues long. The germline V and J ends were trimmed by 7 bases and 15 bases, with 16 bases remaining between them. CDR3 protein: CASTRGGNWFF. The DNA for the CDR3 is TGTGCCAGCACCCGCGGAGGGAACTGGTTCTTC.

The V and J genes are TRBV6-5 and TRBJ1-2, with 7 bases fitting TRBD1. This CDR3 has 15 amino acids. V lost 8 bases and J lost 0; bases outside the gene matches: 9. Germline V gene sequence: CDR1 MNHEY, CDR2 SVGAGI. This CDR3 is CASRGQVKTNYGYTF. In nucleotides, the CDR3 is TGTGCCAGCCGTGGACAGGTGAAGACTAACTATGGCTACACCTTC.

This sequence joins TRBV7-2 and TRBJ2-1; 10 bases match TRBD2. The CDR3 length is 15 residues. Unmatched junction bases numbered 2, after V lost 4 bases and J lost 2 bases. Germline V gene data show CDR1 as SGHTA and CDR2 as FQGNSA. The CDR3: CASSSGTSAYNEQFF. The CDR3 DNA follows: TGTGCCAGCAGCTCCGGGACTAGCGCCTACAATGAGCAGTTCTTC.

The chain recombines TRBV6-5 with TRBJ1-2; possibly TRBD1 for D (5 bases). This CDR3 comprises 14 residues. Per the germline V gene, CDR1 is MNHEY and CDR2 is SVGAGI. The V end lost 6 bases, the J end lost 3 bases, and 14 bases lay between the germline ends. The CDR3 is CASRVGVHDYGYTF. The CDR3, as DNA: TGTGCCAGCAGGGTGGGGGTACACGACTATGGCTACACCTTC.

The rearrangement links TRBV7-9 to TRBJ1-1; no firm D call. This CDR3 has 11 amino acids. The germline gives CDR1 SEHNR, CDR2 FQNEAQ (reference sequence). V lost 11 bases and J lost 4, with 11 bases in between. The CDR3: CAGTVVTEAFF. In nucleotides, the CDR3 is TGTGCCGGAACGGTGGTCACTGAAGCTTTCTTT.

The CDR3 region is CASSYVQAYQETQYF. CDR3 coding DNA: TGTGCCAGCAGTTACGTTCAGGCGTACCAAGAGACCCAGTACTTC. The chain combines TRBV6-6 with TRBJ2-5; D not resolved. V lost 2 bases and J 0 bases, leaving 10 bases between the germline ends. Germline assignment: CDR1 MNHNY and CDR2 SVGAGI (reference sequence). This CDR3 contains 15 residues.

V usage is TRBV6-7 and J usage is TRBJ2-5; 8 bases are a match to TRBD1. TRBV6-7 is known as an ORF, though its function is uncertain. The V segment lost 8 bases and the J segment 6 bases; nucleotides outside the gene matches: 20. The CDR3 loop spans 17 amino acids. The CDR3: CASPDDLQGATVQTQYF. The CDR3 DNA sequence: TGTGCCAGCCCTGACGACCTCCAGGGGGCTACTGTGCAGACCCAGTACTTC.

V and J are TRBV2 and TRBJ2-1; maybe TRBD2 (5 bases). CDR3 length equals 17 residues. V lost 5 bases to trimming and J lost 4 bases, with 21 bases between them. CDR1 is SNHLY, CDR2 FYNNEI, per germline. The DNA of the CDR3 is TGTGCCAGCAGTCGGGCAACCACCAAGCGAGGGTACAATGAGCAGTTCTTC. It is translated as CASSRATTKRGYNEQFF.

The rearrangement uses TRBV11-2 and TRBJ2-7; 10 nucleotides align to TRBD2. Trimming at V came to 7 bases and at J to 0 bases, leaving 9 bases not matched to a gene. CDR1 and CDR2 (germline): SGHAT, FQNNGV. The CDR3 has 16 residues. The CDR3 DNA follows: TGTGCCAGCAACACCGGACTAGCGGCAAGCTCCTACGAGCAGTACTTC. Its translation: CASNTGLAASSYEQYF.

This sequence joins TRBV21-1 and TRBJ2-2; the table calls TRBD1, which could not be checked here. TRBV21-1 has pseudogene status. The CDR3 is made up of 23 amino acids. The CDR3 region is CASSKEWLRACNQGETNTGELFF. CDR3 bases: TGTGCCAGCAGCAAAGAGTGGTTAAGGGCCTGTAATCAGGGGGAAACGAACACCGGGGAGCTGTTTTTT.

The J gene is TRBJ1-4, the V gene TRBV7-9, with D uncertain. The CDR3 contains 17 residues. V was cut by 1 base and J by 0 bases, with 12 bases left in between. Per the germline V gene, CDR1 is SEHNR and CDR2 is FQNEAQ (reference sequence). In nucleotides, the CDR3 is TGTGCCAGCAGCTTAGGAGTTGTAGGAACAACTAATGAAAAACTGTTTTTT. It yields the protein CASSLGVVGTTNEKLFF. Full variable domain (remainder filled in from reference TRBV7-9 and TRBJ1-4): DTGVSQNPRHKITKRGQNVTFRCDPISEHNRLYWYRQTLGQGPEFLTYFQNEAQLEKSRLLSDRFSAERPKGSFSTLEIQRTEQGDSAMYLCASSLGVVGTTNEKLFFGSGTQLSVL.